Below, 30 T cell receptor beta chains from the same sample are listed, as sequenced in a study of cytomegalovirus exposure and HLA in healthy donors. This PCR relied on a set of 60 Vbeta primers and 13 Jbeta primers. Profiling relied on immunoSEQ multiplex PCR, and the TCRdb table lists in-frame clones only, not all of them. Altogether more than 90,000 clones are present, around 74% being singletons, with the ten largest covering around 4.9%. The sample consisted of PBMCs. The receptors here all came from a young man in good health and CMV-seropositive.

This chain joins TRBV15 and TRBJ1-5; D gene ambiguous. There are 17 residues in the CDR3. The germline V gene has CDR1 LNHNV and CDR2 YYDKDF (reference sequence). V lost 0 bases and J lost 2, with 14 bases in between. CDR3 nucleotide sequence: TGTGCCACCAGCAGAGATCCCCGGGTCAGAGGCAATCAGCCCCAGCATTTT. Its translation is CATSRDPRVRGNQPQHF.

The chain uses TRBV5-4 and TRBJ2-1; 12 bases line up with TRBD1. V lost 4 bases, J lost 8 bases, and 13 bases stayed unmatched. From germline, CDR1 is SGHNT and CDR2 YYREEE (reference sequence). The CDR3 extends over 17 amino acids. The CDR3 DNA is TGTGCCAGCAGCCCACGTCCGGGACAGGGGGCTAAGGATGAGCAGTTCTTC. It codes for CASSPRPGQGAKDEQFF.

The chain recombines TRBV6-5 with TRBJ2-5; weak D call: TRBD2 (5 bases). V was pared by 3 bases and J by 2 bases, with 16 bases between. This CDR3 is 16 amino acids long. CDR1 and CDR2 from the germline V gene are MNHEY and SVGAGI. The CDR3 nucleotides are TGTGCCAGCAGTTATTCCCTCGGACTCTTACAAGAGACCCAGTACTTC. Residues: CASSYSLGLLQETQYF.

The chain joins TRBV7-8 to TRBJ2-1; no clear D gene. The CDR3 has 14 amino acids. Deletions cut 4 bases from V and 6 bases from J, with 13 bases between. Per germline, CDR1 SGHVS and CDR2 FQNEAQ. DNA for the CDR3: TGTGCCAGCAGCTCGGGTACTCGTGGCAATGAGCAGTTCTTC. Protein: CASSSGTRGNEQFF.

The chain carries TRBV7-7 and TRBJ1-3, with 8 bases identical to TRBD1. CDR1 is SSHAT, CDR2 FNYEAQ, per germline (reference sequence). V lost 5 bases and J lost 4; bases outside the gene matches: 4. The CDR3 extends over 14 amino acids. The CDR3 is CASSLGQGGNTIYF. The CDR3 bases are TGTGCCAGCAGCCTTGGACAGGGCGGAAACACCATATATTTT.

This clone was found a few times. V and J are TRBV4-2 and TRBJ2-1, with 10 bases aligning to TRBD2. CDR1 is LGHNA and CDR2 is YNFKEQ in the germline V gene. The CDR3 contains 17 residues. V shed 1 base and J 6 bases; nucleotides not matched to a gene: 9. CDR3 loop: CASSQGAGGLQGNEQFF. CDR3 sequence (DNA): TGTGCCAGCAGCCAAGGAGCGGGGGGGCTCCAAGGCAATGAGCAGTTCTTC.

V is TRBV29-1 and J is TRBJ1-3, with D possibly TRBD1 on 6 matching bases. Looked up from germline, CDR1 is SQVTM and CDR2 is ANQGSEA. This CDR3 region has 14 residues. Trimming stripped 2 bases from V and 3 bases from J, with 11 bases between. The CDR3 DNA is TGCAGCGTTGAAAGCAGGGGTTATGGAAACACCATATATTTT. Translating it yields CSVESRGYGNTIYF.

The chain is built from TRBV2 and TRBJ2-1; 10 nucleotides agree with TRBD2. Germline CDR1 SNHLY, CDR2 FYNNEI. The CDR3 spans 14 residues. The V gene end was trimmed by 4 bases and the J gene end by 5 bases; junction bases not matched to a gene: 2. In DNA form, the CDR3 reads TGTGCCAGCAGTGCTAGCGGGGGCCACAATGAGCAGTTCTTC. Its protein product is CASSASGGHNEQFF.

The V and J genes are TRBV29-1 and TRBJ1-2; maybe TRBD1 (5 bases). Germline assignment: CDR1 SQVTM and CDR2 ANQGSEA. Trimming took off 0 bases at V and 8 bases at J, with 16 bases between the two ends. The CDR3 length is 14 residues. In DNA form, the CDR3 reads TGCAGCGTTGAAGATCTTGGGGGGGGATCCGGCTACACCTTC. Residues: CSVEDLGGGSGYTF.

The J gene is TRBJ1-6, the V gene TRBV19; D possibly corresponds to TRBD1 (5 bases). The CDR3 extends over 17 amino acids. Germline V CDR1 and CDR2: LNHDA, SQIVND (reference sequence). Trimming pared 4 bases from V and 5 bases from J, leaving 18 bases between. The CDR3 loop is CASSTLQVLGHNSPLHF. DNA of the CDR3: TGTGCCAGTAGTACCCTACAGGTTCTGGGGCATAATTCACCCCTCCACTTT.

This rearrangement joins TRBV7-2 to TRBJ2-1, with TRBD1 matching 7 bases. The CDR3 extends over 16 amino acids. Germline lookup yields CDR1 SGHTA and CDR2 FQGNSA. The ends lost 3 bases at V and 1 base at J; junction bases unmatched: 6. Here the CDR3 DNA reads TGTGCCAGCAGCTTCTCCGGGACAGCATCCTACAATGAGCAGTTCTTC. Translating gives CASSFSGTASYNEQFF.

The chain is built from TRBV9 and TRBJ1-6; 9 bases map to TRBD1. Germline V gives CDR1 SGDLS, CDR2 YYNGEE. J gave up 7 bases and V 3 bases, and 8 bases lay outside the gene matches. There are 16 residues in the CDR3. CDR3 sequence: CASSGDLGQGNSPLHF. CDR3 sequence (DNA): TGTGCCAGCAGCGGGGACCTTGGACAGGGGAATTCACCCCTCCACTTT. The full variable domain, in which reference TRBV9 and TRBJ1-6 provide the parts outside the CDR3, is DSGVTQTPKHLITATGQRVTLRCSPRSGDLSVYWYQQSLDQGLQFLIQYYNGEERAKGNILERFSAQQFPDLHSELNLSSLELGDSALYFCASSGDLGQGNSPLHFGNGTRLTVT.

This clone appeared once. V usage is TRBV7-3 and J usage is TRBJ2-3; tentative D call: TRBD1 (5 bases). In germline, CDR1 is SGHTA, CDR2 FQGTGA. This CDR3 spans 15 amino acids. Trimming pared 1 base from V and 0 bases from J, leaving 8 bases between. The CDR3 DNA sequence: TGTGCCAGCAGCTTAAAGGGGTCTAGCACAGATACGCAGTATTTT. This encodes CASSLKGSSTDTQYF. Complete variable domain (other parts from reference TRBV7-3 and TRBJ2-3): GAGVSQTPSNKVTEKGKYVELRCDPISGHTALYWYRQSLGQGPEFLIYFQGTGAADDSGLPNDRFFAVRPEGSVSTLKIQRTERGDSAVYLCASSLKGSSTDTQYFGPGTRLTVL.

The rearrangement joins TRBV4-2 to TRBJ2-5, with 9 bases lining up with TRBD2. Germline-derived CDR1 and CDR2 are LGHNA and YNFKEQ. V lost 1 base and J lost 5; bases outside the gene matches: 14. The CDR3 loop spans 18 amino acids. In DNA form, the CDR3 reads TGTGCCAGCAGCCAAGTAGGGAGAGGGGCTAGCGGGGTTGAGACCCAGTACTTC. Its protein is CASSQVGRGASGVETQYF.

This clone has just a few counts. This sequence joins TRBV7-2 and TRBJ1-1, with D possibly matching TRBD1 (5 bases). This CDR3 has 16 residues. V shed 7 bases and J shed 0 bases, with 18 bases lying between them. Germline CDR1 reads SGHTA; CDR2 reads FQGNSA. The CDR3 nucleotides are TGTGCCAGCACCCGTCCCGGGAGGGGCCTGAACACTGAAGCTTTCTTT. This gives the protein CASTRPGRGLNTEAFF.

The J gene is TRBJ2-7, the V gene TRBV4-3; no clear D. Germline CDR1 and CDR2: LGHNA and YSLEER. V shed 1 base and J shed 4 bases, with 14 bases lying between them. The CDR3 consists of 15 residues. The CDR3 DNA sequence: TGCGCCAGCAGCCAAGCGTTGAGGATTGGATACGAGCAGTACTTC. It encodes CASSQALRIGYEQYF.

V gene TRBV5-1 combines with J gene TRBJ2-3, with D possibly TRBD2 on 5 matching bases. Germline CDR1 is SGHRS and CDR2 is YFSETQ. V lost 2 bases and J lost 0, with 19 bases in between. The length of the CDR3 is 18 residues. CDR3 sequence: CASSLRLGSTSSTDTQYF. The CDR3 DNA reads TGCGCCAGCAGCTTAAGGCTAGGGAGTACATCTAGCACAGATACGCAGTATTTT.

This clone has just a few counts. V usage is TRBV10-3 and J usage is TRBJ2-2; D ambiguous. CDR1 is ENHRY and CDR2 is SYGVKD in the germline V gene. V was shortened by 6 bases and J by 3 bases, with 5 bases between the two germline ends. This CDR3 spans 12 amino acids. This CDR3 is CAIRTYTGELFF. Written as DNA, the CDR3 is TGTGCCATCAGGACATACACCGGGGAGCTGTTTTTT.

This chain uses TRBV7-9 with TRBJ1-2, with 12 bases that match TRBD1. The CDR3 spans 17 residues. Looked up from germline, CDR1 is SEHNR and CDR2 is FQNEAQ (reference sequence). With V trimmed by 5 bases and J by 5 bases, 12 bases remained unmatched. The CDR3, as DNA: TGTGCCAGCAGCCCTGGGACAGGGGGCAGTTCTAGATATGGCTACACCTTC. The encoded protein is CASSPGTGGSSRYGYTF.

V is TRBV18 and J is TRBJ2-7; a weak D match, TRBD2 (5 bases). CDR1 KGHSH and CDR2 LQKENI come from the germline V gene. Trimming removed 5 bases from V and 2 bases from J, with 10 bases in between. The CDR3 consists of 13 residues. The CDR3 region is CASSKDGTYEQYF. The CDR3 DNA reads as TGTGCCAGCTCAAAGGACGGGACCTACGAGCAGTACTTC.

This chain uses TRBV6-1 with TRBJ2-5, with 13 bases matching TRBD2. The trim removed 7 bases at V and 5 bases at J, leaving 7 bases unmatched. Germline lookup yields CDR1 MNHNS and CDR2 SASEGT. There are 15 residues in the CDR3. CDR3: CASTTGTSGVETQYF. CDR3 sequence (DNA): TGTGCCAGCACCACCGGGACTAGCGGGGTCGAGACCCAGTACTTC.

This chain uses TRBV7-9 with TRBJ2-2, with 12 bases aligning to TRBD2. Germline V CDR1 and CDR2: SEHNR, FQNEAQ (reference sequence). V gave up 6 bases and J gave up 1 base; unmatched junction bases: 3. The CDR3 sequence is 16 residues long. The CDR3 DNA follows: TGTGCCAGCAGGACGACTAGCGGGGGGAACACCGGGGAGCTGTTTTTT. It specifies CASRTTSGGNTGELFF.

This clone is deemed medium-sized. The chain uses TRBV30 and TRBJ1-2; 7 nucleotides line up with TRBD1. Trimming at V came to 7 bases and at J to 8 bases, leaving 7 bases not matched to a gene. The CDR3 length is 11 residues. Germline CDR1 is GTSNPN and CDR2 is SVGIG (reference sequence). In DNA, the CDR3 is TGTGCCTTTGGACAGGTCGGGGGCTACACCTTC. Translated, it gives CAFGQVGGYTF.

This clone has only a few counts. CDR3 residues: CASSHLAGGLNEQFF. The DNA of the CDR3 is TGCGCCAGCAGCCACCTAGCGGGGGGGCTAAATGAGCAGTTCTTC. The chain carries TRBV4-3 and TRBJ2-1; 12 positions match TRBD2. Germline-derived CDR1 and CDR2 are LGHNA and YSLEER. The CDR3 contains 15 residues. V dropped 3 bases and J dropped 7; count of bases not matched to a gene: 4.

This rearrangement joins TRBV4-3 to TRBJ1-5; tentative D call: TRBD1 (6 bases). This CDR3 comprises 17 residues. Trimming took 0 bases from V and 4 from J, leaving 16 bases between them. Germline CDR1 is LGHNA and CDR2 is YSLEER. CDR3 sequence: CASSQEALGQGNQPQHF. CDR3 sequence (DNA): TGCGCCAGCAGCCAAGAGGCGCTAGGTCAGGGGAATCAGCCCCAGCATTTT.

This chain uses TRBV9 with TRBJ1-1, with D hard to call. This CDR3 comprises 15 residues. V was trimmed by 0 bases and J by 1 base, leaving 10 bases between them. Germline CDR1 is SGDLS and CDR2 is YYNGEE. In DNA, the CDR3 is TGTGCCAGCAGCGTAGCTAGCTTCGGGAACACTGAAGCTTTCTTT. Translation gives CASSVASFGNTEAFF.

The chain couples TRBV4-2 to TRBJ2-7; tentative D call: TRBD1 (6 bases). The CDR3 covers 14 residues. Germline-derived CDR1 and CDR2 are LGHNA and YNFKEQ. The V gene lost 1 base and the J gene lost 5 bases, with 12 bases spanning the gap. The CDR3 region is CASSQVAQGNEQYF. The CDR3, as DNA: TGTGCCAGCAGCCAAGTAGCACAGGGCAACGAGCAGTACTTC.

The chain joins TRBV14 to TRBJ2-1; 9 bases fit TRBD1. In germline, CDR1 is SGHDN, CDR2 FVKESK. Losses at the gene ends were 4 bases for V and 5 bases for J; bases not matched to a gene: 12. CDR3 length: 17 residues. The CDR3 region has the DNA TGTGCCAGCAGCCCACCTCAGCCCCGGGACAGGGACAATGAGCAGTTCTTC. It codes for CASSPPQPRDRDNEQFF. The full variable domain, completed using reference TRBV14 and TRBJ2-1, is EAGVTQFPSHSVIEKGQTVTLRCDPISGHDNLYWYRRVMGKEIKFLLHFVKESKQDESGMPNNRFLAERTGGTYSTLKVQPAELEDSGVYFCASSPPQPRDRDNEQFFGPGTRLTVL.

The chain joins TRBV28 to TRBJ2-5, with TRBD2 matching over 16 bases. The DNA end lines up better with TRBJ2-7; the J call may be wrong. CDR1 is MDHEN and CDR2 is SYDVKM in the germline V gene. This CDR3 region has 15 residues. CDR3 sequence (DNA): TGTGCCAGCTCTGGGACTAGCGGGGGGGCTTACGAGCAGTACTTC. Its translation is CASSGTSGGAYEQYF.

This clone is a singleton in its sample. The CDR3 protein is CSVVGQGSTDTQYF. The CDR3 DNA reads as TGCAGCGTTGTCGGACAGGGAAGCACAGATACGCAGTATTTT. The rearrangement links TRBV29-1 to TRBJ2-3, with 8 bases that match TRBD1. Germline V gene data show CDR1 as SQVTM and CDR2 as ANQGSEA. J gave up 0 bases and V 4 bases, and 3 bases lay outside the gene matches. The CDR3 runs 14 residues.